Presented here are 25 T cell receptor beta chains from one specimen sequenced in a study of cytotoxic CD8 clonotypes in ibrutinib-treated CLL. The method was immunoSEQ multiplex PCR; TCRdb's version includes in-frame clones alone and lacks a portion of them. Among more than 200,000 clones listed, about three quarters were seen once. The source material was PBMCs, sampled after 24 months of ibrutinib treatment. Receptors originate from a human donor with chronic lymphocytic leukemia.

The CDR3 region is CASSEREQETQYF. The CDR3 DNA reads TGTGCCAGCAGTGAAAGGGAGCAAGAGACCCAGTACTTC. This chain links TRBV6-1 with TRBJ2-5; maybe TRBD2 (5 bases). The V and J ends lost 2 bases and 2 bases respectively, with 6 bases between them. Germline V gives CDR1 MNHNS, CDR2 SASEGT. The CDR3 sequence is 13 residues long.

The chain combines TRBV9 with TRBJ2-1, with a weak D call TRBD2 (6 bases). Deletions cut 0 bases from V and 3 bases from J, with 13 bases between. Germline V gives CDR1 SGDLS, CDR2 YYNGEE. The length of the CDR3 is 16 residues. The CDR3 nucleotides are TGTGCCAGCAGCGTAGCTGCGGGAATCCTCTACAATGAGCAGTTCTTC. Its translation is CASSVAAGILYNEQFF.

This clone was found a few times. This sequence joins TRBV7-2 and TRBJ2-1, with D possibly TRBD2 on 6 matching bases. The CDR3 consists of 15 residues. Germline CDR1 SGHTA, CDR2 FQGNSA. Trimming shortened V by 4 bases and J by 6 bases, and 16 bases separated the two germline ends. The CDR3 region is CASSSRDWGGNEQFF. The CDR3 nucleotides read TGTGCCAGCAGCTCCCGGGACTGGGGTGGCAATGAGCAGTTCTTC.

The chain links TRBV5-1 to TRBJ2-7; no clear D. The CDR3 is made up of 12 amino acids. Between the trimmed V and J ends, which lost 6 bases and 0 bases, there was a span of 7 bases. The V gene's germline CDR1 is SGHRS and CDR2 YFSETQ. The CDR3, as DNA: TGCGCCAGCACCTCCATCTCCTACGAGCAGTACTTC. Translated, it gives CASTSISYEQYF.

The chain has TRBV7-9 and TRBJ1-5, with TRBD1 identical over 8 bases. CDR1 and CDR2 from the germline V gene are SEHNR and FQNEAQ (reference sequence). With V trimmed by 5 bases and J by 5 bases, 8 bases remained unmatched. The CDR3 contains 15 residues. This CDR3 is CASSHTRTGYQPQHF. As DNA, the CDR3 is TGTGCCAGCAGCCATACAAGGACAGGGTATCAGCCCCAGCATTTT.

The chain joins TRBV6-5 to TRBJ2-7; 8 bases are a match to TRBD1. This CDR3 has 15 amino acids. J lost 3 bases, V lost 6 bases, and 10 bases had no gene match. Germline V gene lookup returns CDR1 MNHEY and CDR2 SVGAGI. CDR3 sequence reads: CASRYQPGQDYEQYF. DNA for the CDR3: TGTGCCAGCAGGTACCAGCCGGGACAGGACTACGAGCAGTACTTC.

The chain uses TRBV6-5 and TRBJ2-1; 9 bases align to TRBD2. The CDR3 totals 15 residues. Germline V gives CDR1 MNHEY, CDR2 SVGAGI. V shed 6 bases and J 6 bases; nucleotides not matched to a gene: 9. For the CDR3, the DNA is TGTGCCAGCAGGAAACAGGGACTAGCTCTCAATGAGCAGTTCTTC. This codes for CASRKQGLALNEQFF.

Here the CDR3 DNA reads TGTGCCAGCAGTTTATCAGGGTTTCCCTACAATGAGCAGTTCTTC. It codes for CASSLSGFPYNEQFF. The rearrangement uses TRBV28 and TRBJ2-1; possible D gene TRBD1, 5 bases. The CDR3 length is 15 residues. Trimming pared 1 base from V and 2 bases from J, leaving 9 bases between. CDR1 MDHEN and CDR2 SYDVKM come from the germline V gene.

The chain employs TRBV2 and TRBJ2-7; D ambiguous. Germline V gives CDR1 SNHLY, CDR2 FYNNEI. V lost 10 bases, J lost 2 bases, and 12 bases lay in between. The CDR3 runs to 12 residues. CDR3 sequence reads: CATVDGPYEQYF. DNA of the CDR3: TGTGCCACCGTGGACGGTCCCTACGAGCAGTACTTC.

V gene TRBV7-2 combines with J gene TRBJ1-6; a weak D match, TRBD1 (5 bases). Germline CDR1 is SGHTA and CDR2 is FQGNSA. Trimming took off 5 bases at V and 5 bases at J, with 16 bases between the two ends. The CDR3 has 16 residues. The CDR3 DNA sequence: TGTGCCAGCAGCCTCCACCCCGGGACCAATAATTCACCCCTCCACTTT. Amino acid sequence: CASSLHPGTNNSPLHF.

V is TRBV9 and J is TRBJ2-1; perhaps TRBD1 as D (6 bases). Germline-derived CDR1 and CDR2 are SGDLS and YYNGEE. The CDR3 sequence is 14 residues long. V was clipped by 0 bases and J by 7 bases, with 11 bases between them. CDR3 DNA sequence: TGTGCCAGCAGCGTAGTTCCAGGGGATAATGAGCAGTTCTTC. Its translation is CASSVVPGDNEQFF.

CDR3 nucleotide sequence: TGTGCCATCAGTCCCGGGACAGGGAGTCCAGATACGCAGTATTTT. This encodes CAISPGTGSPDTQYF. The rearrangement joins TRBV10-3 to TRBJ2-3, with TRBD1 identical over 9 bases. CDR1 is ENHRY, CDR2 SYGVKD, per germline. V was pared by 5 bases and J by 4 bases, with 7 bases of the junction left unmatched. The CDR3 loop spans 15 amino acids.

This clone was seen once. The V gene is TRBV18, the J gene TRBJ2-1; possible D gene TRBD1, 6 bases. Germline CDR1 and CDR2: KGHSH and LQKENI. There are 12 residues in the CDR3. Trimming cost V 8 bases and J 3 bases, with 8 bases left between them. The DNA for the CDR3 is TGTGCCAGCCGAGGGGGCTACAATGAGCAGTTCTTC. This translates into CASRGGYNEQFF.

This clone was seen only a few times. The J gene is TRBJ1-2, the V gene TRBV27; D not certain. The V end was cut by 6 bases, the J end by 8 bases, with 31 bases between. The CDR3 loop spans 18 amino acids. From germline, CDR1 is MNHEY and CDR2 SMNVEV (reference sequence). Written as DNA, the CDR3 is TGTGCCAGCAGGAATGGACTTCGACACCAGAGCGTTATGGGGGGCTACACCTTC. Translated: CASRNGLRHQSVMGGYTF.

This chain connects TRBV7-8 to TRBJ2-7, with D unresolved. The CDR3 totals 16 residues. V was clipped by 3 bases and J by 2 bases, with 17 bases between them. Germline assignment: CDR1 SGHVS and CDR2 FQNEAQ. In DNA, the CDR3 is TGTGCCAGCAGCTTCCCGTTTGGGGAAGCACCCTACGAGCAGTACTTC. Protein product: CASSFPFGEAPYEQYF.

The genes are TRBV29-1 and TRBJ2-5, with 8 bases identical to TRBD2. The length of the CDR3 is 14 residues. V trimming: 7 bases; J trimming: 2 bases; junction bases outside the gene matches: 9. CDR1 and CDR2 (germline): SQVTM, ANQGSEA. The chain's CDR3 is CSALPLAEQETQYF. The CDR3 DNA is TGCAGCGCTCTCCCACTAGCGGAGCAAGAGACCCAGTACTTC.

The chain carries TRBV19 and TRBJ1-1, with 8 nucleotides matching TRBD1. Germline V gene sequence: CDR1 LNHDA, CDR2 SQIVND (reference sequence). V trimming: 1 base; J trimming: 11 bases; junction bases outside the gene matches: 6. The CDR3 is 13 amino acids. The CDR3 nucleotides read TGTGCCAGTAGTATAGCTTGGACAGGGATGGCTTTCTTT. Translating gives CASSIAWTGMAFF.

The chain combines TRBV9 with TRBJ2-4, with 14 nucleotides matching TRBD2. The CDR3 contains 15 residues. The germline V gene encodes CDR1 SGDLS and CDR2 YYNGEE. Trimming removed 3 bases from V and 8 bases from J; junction bases left unmatched: 4. The CDR3 is CASSGGLAGVHIQYF. The CDR3 DNA reads as TGTGCCAGCAGCGGGGGACTAGCGGGAGTTCACATTCAGTACTTC.

This clone is a singleton in its sample. The chain links TRBV6-5 to TRBJ2-5; D might be TRBD2 (6 bases). Trimming shortened V by 2 bases and J by 7 bases, and 14 bases separated the two germline ends. CDR3 size: 14 residues. Germline-derived CDR1 and CDR2 are MNHEY and SVGAGI. The CDR3 is CASSYGSGRWTQYF. The DNA for the CDR3 is TGTGCCAGCAGTTACGGAAGCGGGCGGTGGACCCAGTACTTC.

In this sample, this clone turned up a few times. V is TRBV27 and J is TRBJ2-7; 8 bases are shared with TRBD1. Unmatched junction bases numbered 12, after V lost 5 bases and J lost 3 bases. Looked up from germline, CDR1 is MNHEY and CDR2 is SMNVEV (reference sequence). The CDR3 has 16 amino acids. The CDR3 sequence is CASSPSTGQVIYEQYF. CDR3 coding DNA: TGTGCCAGCAGTCCAAGCACGGGACAGGTTATCTACGAGCAGTACTTC.

The chain recombines TRBV29-1 with TRBJ1-5; 9 nucleotides match TRBD1. CDR1 SQVTM and CDR2 ANQGSEA come from the germline V gene. V shed 3 bases, J shed 13 bases, and the junction held 4 bases outside the gene matches. The CDR3 has 11 residues. CDR3 sequence (DNA): TGCAGCGTTGACAAACAGGGGGCGCAGCATTTT. Translating gives CSVDKQGAQHF.

The gene calls are TRBV7-6 and TRBJ2-1; TRBD2 matches at 7 bases. The CDR3 runs to 15 residues. Losses at the gene ends were 5 bases for V and 6 bases for J; bases not matched to a gene: 10. The germline gives CDR1 SGHVS, CDR2 FNYEAQ. Here the CDR3 DNA reads TGTGCCAGCAGCCCGGCGGGGGAGGGGTTCAATGAGCAGTTCTTC. Protein: CASSPAGEGFNEQFF.

The chain couples TRBV5-1 to TRBJ2-3; 10 bases agree with TRBD2. V lost 4 bases, J lost 4 bases, and 9 bases stayed unmatched. Germline CDR1 is SGHRS and CDR2 is YFSETQ. The CDR3 loop spans 16 amino acids. This CDR3 is CASSGTGTSDADTQYF. CDR3 bases: TGCGCCAGCAGCGGGACCGGGACTAGCGATGCAGATACGCAGTATTTT.

The rearrangement joins TRBV10-1 to TRBJ2-1; TRBD2 agrees at 7 bases. The CDR3 contains 11 residues. Germline CDR1 reads WNHNN; CDR2 reads SYGVQD (reference sequence). J lost 7 bases, V lost 11 bases, and 5 bases had no gene match. The CDR3 loop is CAVGRGNEQFF. The CDR3 DNA follows: TGCGCCGTGGGGAGGGGAAATGAGCAGTTCTTC.

This CDR3 reads CAWSGLKEGSGNTIYF. For the CDR3, the DNA is TGTGCCTGGAGTGGTCTCAAAGAAGGTTCTGGAAACACCATATATTTT. The gene calls are TRBV30 and TRBJ1-3; D unresolved. The CDR3 runs 16 residues. Germline values: CDR1 GTSNPN, CDR2 SVGIG (reference sequence). V shed 1 base and J shed 1 base, with 14 bases lying between them.